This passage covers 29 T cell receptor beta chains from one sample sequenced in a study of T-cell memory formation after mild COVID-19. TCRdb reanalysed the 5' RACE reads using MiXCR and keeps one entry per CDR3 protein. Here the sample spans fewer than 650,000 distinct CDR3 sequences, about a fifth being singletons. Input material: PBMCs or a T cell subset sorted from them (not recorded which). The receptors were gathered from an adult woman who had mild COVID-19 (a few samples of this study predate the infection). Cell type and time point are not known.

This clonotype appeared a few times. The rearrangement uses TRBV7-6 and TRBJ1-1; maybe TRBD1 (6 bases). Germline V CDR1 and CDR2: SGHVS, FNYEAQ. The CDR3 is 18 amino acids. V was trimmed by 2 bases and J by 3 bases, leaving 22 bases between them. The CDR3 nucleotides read TGTGCCAGCAGCTTACTGTCGCCTGAGGACAGCGCTTACACTGAAGCTTTCTTT. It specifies CASSLLSPEDSAYTEAFF. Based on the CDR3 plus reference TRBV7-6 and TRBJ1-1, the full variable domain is GAGVSQSPRYKVTKRGQDVALRCDPISGHVSLYWYRQALGQGPEFLTYFNYEAQQDKSGLPNDRFSAERPEGSISTLTIQRTEQRDSAMYRCASSLLSPEDSAYTEAFFGQGTRLTVV.

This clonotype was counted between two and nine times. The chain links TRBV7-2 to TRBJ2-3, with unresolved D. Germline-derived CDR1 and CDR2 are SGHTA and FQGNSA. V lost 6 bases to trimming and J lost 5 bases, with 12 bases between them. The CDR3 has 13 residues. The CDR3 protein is CASSLRSVDTQYF. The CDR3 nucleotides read TGTGCCAGCAGTCTAAGGTCCGTAGATACGCAGTATTTT.

The DNA for the CDR3 is TGTGCCAGCAGCGCCGCCGGGAAGAGAAATGGCTACACCTTC. Its protein is CASSAAGKRNGYTF. This sequence joins TRBV7-9 and TRBJ1-2, with unresolved D. Germline loops: CDR1 SEHNR, CDR2 FQNEAQ (reference sequence). This CDR3 is built from 14 residues. The V and J ends lost 5 bases and 6 bases respectively, with 16 bases between them. Full variable domain (rest looked up from reference TRBV7-9 and TRBJ1-2): DTGVSQNPRHKITKRGQNVTFRCDPISEHNRLYWYRQTLGQGPEFLTYFQNEAQLEKSRLLSDRFSAERPKGSFSTLEIQRTEQGDSAMYLCASSAAGKRNGYTFGSGTRLTVV.

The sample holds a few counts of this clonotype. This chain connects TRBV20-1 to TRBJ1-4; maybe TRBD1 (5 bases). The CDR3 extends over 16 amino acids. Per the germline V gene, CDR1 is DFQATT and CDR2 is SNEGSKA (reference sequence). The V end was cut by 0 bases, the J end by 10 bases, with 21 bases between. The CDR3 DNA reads TGCAGTGCTAGAGATAGCGCCGGGACGGCATATGGAAAACTGTTTTTT. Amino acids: CSARDSAGTAYGKLFF.

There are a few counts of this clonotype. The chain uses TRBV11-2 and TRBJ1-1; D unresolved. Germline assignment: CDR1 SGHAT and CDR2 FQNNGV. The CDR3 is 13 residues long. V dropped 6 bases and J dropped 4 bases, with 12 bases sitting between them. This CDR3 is CASSPIKVTEAFF. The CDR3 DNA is TGTGCCAGCAGTCCGATCAAGGTCACTGAAGCTTTCTTT.

This chain's CDR3 is CASSPLDRGALNTEAFF. CDR3 DNA: TGTGCCAGCAGCCCTCTTGACAGGGGGGCGCTCAACACTGAAGCTTTCTTT. The chain recombines TRBV12-3 or TRBV12-4 with TRBJ1-1, with 9 bases aligning to TRBD1. This CDR3 is 17 amino acids long. V trimming: 6 bases; J trimming: 2 bases; junction bases outside the gene matches: 13.

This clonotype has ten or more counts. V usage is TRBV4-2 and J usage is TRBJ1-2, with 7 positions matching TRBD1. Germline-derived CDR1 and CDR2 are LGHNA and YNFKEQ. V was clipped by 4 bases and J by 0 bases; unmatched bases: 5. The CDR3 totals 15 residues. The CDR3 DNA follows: TGTGCCAGCAGCCCCCCGGGACAGTCTAACTATGGCTACACCTTC. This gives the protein CASSPPGQSNYGYTF.

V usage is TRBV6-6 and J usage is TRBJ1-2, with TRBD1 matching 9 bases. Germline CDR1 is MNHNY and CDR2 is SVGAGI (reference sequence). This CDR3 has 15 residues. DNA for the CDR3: TGTCAAATCGGGACAGGGTTTACGGGAAACTATGGCTACACCTTC. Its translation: CQIGTGFTGNYGYTF.

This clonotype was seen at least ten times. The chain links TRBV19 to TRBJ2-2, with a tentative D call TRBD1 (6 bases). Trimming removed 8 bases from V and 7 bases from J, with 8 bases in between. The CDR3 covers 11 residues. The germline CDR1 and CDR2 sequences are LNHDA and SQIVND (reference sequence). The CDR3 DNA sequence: TGTGCCAGTGGACAGCTCGGGGAGCTGTTTTTT. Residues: CASGQLGELFF.

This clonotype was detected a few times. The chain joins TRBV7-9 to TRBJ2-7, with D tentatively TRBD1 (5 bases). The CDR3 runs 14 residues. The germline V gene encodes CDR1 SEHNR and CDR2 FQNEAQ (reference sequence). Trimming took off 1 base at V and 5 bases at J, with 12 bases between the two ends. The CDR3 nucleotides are TGTGCCAGCAGCTTAGACTCAGGGTTGGACGAGCAGTACTTC. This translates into CASSLDSGLDEQYF.

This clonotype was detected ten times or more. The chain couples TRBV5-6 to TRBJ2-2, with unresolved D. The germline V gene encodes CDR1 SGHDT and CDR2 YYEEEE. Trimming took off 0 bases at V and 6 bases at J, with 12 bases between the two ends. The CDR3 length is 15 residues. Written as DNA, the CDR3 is TGTGCCAGCAGCTTGGACAGATCCCTCCCCGGGGAGCTGTTTTTT. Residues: CASSLDRSLPGELFF.

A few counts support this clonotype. CDR3 coding DNA: TGTGCCAGCAGTTTACTGGCGGGAACTAGCACAGATACGCAGTATTTT. Translating gives CASSLLAGTSTDTQYF. The V call is TRBV12-3 or TRBV12-4, the J call TRBJ2-3; tentatively, D is TRBD2 (6 bases). The CDR3 has 16 amino acids. Trimming cost V 2 bases and J 0 bases, with 12 bases left between them.

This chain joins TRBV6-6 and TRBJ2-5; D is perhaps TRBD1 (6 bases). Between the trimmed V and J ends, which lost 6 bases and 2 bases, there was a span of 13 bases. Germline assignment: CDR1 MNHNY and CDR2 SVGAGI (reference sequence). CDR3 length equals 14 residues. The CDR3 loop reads CASRMGTQQETQYF. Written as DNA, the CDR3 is TGTGCCAGCAGGATGGGGACACAACAAGAGACCCAGTACTTC.

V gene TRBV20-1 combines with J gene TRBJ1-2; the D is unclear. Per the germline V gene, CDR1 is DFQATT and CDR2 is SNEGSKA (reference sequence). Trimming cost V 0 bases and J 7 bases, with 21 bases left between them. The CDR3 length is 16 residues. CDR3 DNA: TGCAGTGCTAGAGATCCCGCCAGGCTTTGGGGTAGTGGCTACACCTTC. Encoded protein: CSARDPARLWGSGYTF.

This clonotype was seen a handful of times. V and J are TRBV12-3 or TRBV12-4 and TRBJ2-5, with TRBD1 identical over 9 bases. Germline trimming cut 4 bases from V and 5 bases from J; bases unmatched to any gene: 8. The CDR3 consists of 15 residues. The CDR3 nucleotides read TGTGCCAGCAGTTACTTTACAGGGGGCAGGGAGACCCAGTACTTC. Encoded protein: CASSYFTGGRETQYF.

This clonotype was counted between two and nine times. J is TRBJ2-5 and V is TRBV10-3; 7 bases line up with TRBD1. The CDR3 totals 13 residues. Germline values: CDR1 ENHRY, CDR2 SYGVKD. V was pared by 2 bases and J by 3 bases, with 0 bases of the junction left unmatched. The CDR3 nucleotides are TGTGCCATCAGTGAGGACAGGGAAGAGACCCAGTACTTC. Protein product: CAISEDREETQYF.

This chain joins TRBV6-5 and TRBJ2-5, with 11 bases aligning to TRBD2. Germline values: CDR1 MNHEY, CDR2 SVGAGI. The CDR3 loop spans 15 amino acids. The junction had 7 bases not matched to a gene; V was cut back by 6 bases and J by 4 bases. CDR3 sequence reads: CASRLIAGGRETQYF. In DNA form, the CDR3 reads TGTGCCAGCAGGCTAATAGCGGGGGGGCGAGAGACCCAGTACTTC.

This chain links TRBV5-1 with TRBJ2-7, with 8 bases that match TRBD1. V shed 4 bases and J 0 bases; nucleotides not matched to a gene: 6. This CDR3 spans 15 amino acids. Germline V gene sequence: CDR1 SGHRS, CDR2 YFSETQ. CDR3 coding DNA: TGCGCCAGCAGCGGAGGACAGGGCCCCTCCTACGAGCAGTACTTC. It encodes CASSGGQGPSYEQYF.

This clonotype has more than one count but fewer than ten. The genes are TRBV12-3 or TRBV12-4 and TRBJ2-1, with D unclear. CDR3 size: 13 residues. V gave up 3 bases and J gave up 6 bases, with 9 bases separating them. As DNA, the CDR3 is TGTGCCAGCAGTTTTATCAGTTTCAATGAGCAGTTCTTC. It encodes CASSFISFNEQFF.

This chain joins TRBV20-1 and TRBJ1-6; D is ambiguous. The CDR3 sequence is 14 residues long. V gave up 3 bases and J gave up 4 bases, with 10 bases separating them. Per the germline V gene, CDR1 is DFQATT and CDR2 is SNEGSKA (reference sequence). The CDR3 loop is CSARGLNYNSPLHF. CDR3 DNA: TGCAGTGCTAGGGGTTTGAATTATAATTCACCCCTCCACTTT.

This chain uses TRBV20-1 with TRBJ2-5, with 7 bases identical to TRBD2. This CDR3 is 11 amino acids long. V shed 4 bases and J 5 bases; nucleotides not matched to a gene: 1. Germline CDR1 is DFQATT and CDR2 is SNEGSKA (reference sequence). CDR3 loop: CSAIGGETQYF. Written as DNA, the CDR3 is TGCAGTGCTATCGGGGGGGAGACCCAGTACTTC.

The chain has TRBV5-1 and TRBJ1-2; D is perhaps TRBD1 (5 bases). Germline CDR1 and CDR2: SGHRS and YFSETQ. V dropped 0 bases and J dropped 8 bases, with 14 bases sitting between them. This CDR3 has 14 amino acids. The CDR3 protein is CASSLGDGLLGYTF. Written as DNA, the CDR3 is TGCGCCAGCAGCTTGGGGGACGGACTTTTAGGCTACACCTTC. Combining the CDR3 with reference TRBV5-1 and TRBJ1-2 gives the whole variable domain KAGVTQTPRYLIKTRGQQVTLSCSPISGHRSVSWYQQTPGQGLQFLFEYFSETQRNKGNFPGRFSGRQFSNSRSEMNVSTLELGDSALYLCASSLGDGLLGYTFGSGTRLTVV.

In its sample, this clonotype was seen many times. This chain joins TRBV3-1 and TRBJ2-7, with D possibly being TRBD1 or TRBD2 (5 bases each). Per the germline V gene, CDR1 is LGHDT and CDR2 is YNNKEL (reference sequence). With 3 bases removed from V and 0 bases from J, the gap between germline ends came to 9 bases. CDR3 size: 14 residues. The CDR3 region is CASSQGTASYEQYF. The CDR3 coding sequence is TGTGCCAGCAGCCAGGGGACCGCCTCCTACGAGCAGTACTTC.

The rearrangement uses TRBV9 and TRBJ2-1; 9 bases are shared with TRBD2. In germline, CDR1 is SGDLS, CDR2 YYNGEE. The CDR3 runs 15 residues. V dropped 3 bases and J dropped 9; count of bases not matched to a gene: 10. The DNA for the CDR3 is TGTGCCAGCAGCGCAGACCCGGGACTAGCACTTGAGCAGTTCTTC. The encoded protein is CASSADPGLALEQFF.

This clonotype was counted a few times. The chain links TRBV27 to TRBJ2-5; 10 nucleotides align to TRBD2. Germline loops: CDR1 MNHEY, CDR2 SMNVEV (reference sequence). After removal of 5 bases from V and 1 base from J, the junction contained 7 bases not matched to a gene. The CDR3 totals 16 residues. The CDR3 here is CASSPQAGGSQETQYF. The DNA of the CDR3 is TGTGCCAGCAGTCCGCAAGCGGGAGGGAGCCAAGAGACCCAGTACTTC.

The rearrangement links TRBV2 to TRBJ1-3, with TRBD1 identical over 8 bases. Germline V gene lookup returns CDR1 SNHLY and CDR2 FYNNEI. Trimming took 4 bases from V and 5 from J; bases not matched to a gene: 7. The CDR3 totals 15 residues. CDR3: CASSVQGAIRNTIYF. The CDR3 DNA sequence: TGTGCCAGCAGTGTTCAGGGGGCGATAAGAAACACCATATATTTT.

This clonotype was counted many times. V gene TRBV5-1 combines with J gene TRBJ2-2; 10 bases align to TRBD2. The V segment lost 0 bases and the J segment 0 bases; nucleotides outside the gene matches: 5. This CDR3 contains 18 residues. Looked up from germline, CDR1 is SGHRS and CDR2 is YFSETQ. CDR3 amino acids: CASSLALAGSTNTGELFF. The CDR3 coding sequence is TGCGCCAGCAGCTTGGCACTAGCGGGAAGTACGAACACCGGGGAGCTGTTTTTT. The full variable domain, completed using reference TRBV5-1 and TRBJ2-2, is KAGVTQTPRYLIKTRGQQVTLSCSPISGHRSVSWYQQTPGQGLQFLFEYFSETQRNKGNFPGRFSGRQFSNSRSEMNVSTLELGDSALYLCASSLALAGSTNTGELFFGEGSRLTVL.

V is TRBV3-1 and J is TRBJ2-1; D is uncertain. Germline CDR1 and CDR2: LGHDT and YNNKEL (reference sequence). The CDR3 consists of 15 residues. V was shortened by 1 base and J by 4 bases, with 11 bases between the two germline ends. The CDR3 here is CASSQVLLRYNEQFF. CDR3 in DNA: TGTGCCAGCAGCCAAGTGTTACTGAGATACAATGAGCAGTTCTTC.

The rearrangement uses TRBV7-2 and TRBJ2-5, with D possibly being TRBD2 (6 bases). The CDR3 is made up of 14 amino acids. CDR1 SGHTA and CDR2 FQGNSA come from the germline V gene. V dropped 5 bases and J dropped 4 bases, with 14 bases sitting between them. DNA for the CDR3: TGTGCCAGCAGCGCCTTCGGGAGTGGAGAGACCCAGTACTTC. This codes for CASSAFGSGETQYF.